This record looks at one T cell receptor beta chain sequence and its context. What it recognizes is unknown. Libraries were prepared by immunoSEQ multiplex PCR; TCRdb keeps only in-frame clonotypes and omits some of them. The data show roughly 12,000 clones, roughly three quarters seen once. Germline V gene sequence: CDR1 SQVTM, CDR2 ANQGSEA. The ends lost 6 bases at V and 0 bases at J; junction bases unmatched: 8. This CDR3 spans 15 amino acids. The data derive from a study of regulatory dendritic cells for organ transplantation. Study information: Regulatory dendritic cells came from monocytes given vitamin D3 and IL-10. Findings and limits, study-wide: Naive T cells showed high diversity, memory cells less, memory CD8+ least. Mature dendritic cells appeared to drive more memory CD8+ clonal expansion than regulatory ones.

Allogeneic regulatory or mature dendritic cells were co-cultured for 5 days with CFSE-labeled sorted T cells at 1:10. CD4+ or CD8+ T cells were sorted as naive CD45RA+ or memory CD45RO+. The sequenced sample was naive CD8+ T cells from blood cultured with regulatory dendritic cells. Subset specified: CD45RA+ naive T cells. This chain links TRBV29-1 with TRBJ2-1; 7 nucleotides agree with TRBD2. The receptor's source is a human donor in good health. The CDR3 DNA is TGCAGCGTCCTTGGACTAGAGAGCTCCTACAATGAGCAGTTCTTC. Residues: CSVLGLESSYNEQFF.